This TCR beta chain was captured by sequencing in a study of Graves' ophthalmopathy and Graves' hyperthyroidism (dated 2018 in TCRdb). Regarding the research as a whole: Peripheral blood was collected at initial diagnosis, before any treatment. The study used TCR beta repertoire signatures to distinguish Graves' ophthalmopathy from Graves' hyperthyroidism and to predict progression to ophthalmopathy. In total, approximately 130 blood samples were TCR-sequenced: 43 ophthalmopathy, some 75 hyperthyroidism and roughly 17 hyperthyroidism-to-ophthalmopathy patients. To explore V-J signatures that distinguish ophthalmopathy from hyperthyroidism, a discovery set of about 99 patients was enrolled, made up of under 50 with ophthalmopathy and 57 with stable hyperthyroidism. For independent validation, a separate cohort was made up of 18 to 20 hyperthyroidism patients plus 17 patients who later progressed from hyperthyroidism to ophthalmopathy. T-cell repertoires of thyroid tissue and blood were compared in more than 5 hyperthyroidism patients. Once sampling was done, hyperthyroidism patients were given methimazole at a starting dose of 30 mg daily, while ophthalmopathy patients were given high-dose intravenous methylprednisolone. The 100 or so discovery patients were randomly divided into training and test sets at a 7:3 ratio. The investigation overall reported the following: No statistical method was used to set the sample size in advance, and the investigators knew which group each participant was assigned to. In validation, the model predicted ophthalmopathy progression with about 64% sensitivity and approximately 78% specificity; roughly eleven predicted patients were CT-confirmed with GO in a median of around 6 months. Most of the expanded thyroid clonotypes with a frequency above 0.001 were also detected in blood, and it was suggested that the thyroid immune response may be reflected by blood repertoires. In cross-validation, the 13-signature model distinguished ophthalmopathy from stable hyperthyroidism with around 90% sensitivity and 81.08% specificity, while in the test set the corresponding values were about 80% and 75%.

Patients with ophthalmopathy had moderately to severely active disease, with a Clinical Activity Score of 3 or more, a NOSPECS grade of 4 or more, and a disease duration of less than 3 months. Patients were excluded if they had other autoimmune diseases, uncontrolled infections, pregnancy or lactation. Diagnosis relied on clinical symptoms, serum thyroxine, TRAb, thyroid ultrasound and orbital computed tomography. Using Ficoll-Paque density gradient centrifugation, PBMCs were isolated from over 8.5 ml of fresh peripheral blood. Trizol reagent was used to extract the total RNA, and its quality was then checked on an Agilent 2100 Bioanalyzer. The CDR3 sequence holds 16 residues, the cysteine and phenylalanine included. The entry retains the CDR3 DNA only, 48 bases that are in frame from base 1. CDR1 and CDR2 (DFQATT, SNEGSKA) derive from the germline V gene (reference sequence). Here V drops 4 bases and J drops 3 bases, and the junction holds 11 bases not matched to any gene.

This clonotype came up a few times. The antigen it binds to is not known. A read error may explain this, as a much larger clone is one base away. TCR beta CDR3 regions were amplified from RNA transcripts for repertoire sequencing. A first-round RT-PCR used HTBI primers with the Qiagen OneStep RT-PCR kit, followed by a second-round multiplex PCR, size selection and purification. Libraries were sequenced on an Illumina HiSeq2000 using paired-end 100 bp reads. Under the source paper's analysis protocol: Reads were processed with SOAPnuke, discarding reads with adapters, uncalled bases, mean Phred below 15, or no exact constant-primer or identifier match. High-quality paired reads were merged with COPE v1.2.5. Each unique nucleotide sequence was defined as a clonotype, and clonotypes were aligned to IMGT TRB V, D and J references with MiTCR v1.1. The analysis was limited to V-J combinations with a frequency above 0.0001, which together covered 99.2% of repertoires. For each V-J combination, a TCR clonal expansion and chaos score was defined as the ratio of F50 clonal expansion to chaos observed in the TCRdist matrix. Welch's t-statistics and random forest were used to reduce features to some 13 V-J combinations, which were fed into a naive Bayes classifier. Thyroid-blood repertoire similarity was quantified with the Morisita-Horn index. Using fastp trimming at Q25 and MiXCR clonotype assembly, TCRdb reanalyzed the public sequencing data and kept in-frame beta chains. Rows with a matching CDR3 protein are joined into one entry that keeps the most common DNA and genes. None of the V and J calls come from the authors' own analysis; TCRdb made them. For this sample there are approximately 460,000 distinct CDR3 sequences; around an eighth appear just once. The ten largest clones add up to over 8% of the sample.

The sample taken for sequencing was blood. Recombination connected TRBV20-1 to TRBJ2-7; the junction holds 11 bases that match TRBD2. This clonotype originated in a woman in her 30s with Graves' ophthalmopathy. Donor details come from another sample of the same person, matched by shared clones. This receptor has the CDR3 CSATGHSGRAFYEQYF. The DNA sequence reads TGCAGTGCTACAGGGCATAGCGGGAGGGCCTTCTACGAGCAGTACTTC.